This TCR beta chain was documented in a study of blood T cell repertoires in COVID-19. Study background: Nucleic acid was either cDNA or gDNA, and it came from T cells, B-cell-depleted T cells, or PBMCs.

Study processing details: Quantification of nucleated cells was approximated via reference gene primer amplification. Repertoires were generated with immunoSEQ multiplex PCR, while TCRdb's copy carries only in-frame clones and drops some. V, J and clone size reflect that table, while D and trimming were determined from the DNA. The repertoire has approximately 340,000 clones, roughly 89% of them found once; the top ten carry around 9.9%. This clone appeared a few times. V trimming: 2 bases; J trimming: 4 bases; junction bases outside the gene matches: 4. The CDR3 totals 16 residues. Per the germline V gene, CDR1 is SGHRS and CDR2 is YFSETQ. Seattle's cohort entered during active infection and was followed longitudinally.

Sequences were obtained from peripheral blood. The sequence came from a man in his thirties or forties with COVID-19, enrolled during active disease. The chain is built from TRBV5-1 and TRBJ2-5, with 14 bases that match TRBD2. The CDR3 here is CASSFGTSGGTETQYF. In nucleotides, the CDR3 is TGCGCCAGCAGCTTCGGGACTAGCGGGGGAACAGAGACCCAGTACTTC.